This T cell receptor beta chain was retrieved from a study of cytomegalovirus exposure and HLA in healthy donors. Whole-study context: The study placed 80% to 85% of its 350 to 400 genotyped donors in the Caucasian-associated ancestry cluster. Findings of the study overall: Most CMV-associated TCR beta chains were later found to appear HLA-restricted. A later analysis associated 16,951 TCR beta sequences with HLA alleles at a 0.05 false discovery rate.

Despite likely unrecorded immune exposures, the donors were nominally healthy at the time of sampling. With respect to this clone: Its antigen remains unidentified.

Primers for the PCR totalled 60 Vbeta and 13 Jbeta. Here immunoSEQ multiplex PCR was the method, and the copy in TCRdb shows in-frame clones only, minus some. The sample holds approximately 140,000 clones, roughly four fifths seen once. The sample comprised PBMCs. The receptor comes from a man aged 18-30 years in good health and CMV-seropositive.

CDR3 nucleotide sequence: TGCGCCAGCAGCCCCGATGAGGGATCTCTGACTGAGGCCCAGTACTTC. Translating it yields CASSPDEGSLTEAQYF. This chain connects TRBV4-1 to TRBJ2-5; D may be TRBD2 (5 bases). CDR3 length equals 16 residues. Germline V gene lookup returns CDR1 MGHRA and CDR2 YSYEKL. Trimming took 4 bases from V and 9 from J, leaving 24 bases between them.